Sequencing of this T cell receptor (beta chain) was carried out in a study of regulatory T cells in long-lasting Graves disease. Findings of the study overall: For persistent Graves' patients, TCR diversity was lower than for newly diagnosed ones.

The sample's time point: newly diagnosed GD, antithyroid drugs for less than 3 months. The TCR library was prepared using RNA isolated from PBMCs. In the case of this clonotype: Its antigen is undetermined.

The CDR3 contains 15 residues. V gave up 3 bases and J gave up 5 bases, with 13 bases separating them. Germline lookup yields CDR1 KGHSH and CDR2 LQKENI. CDR3-region Arm-PCR and iRepertoire HTBI primers produced the TCR beta libraries. MiXCR, run by TCRdb on the multiplex PCR reads, gives a single entry per CDR3 protein. The repertoire has around 480,000 distinct CDR3 sequences, 15% to 20% of them found once; the top ten carry 20% to 25%. Separately, the same data were catalogued under a study of T cells in Graves' hyperthyroidism and ophthalmopathy.

This receptor was obtained from a woman aged 35-60 years with Graves disease. J is TRBJ2-2 and V is TRBV18, with a possible D match to TRBD2 (5 bases). This material consisted of peripheral blood mononuclear cells (PBMCs), taken at new diagnosis, from a patient treated with antithyroid drugs. The CDR3: CASSPGVTGTGELFF. In DNA form, the CDR3 reads TGTGCCAGCTCACCCGGGGTGACGGGGACCGGGGAGCTGTTTTTT.